These 6 T cell receptor beta chains share one sample of origin, sequenced in a study of identical twins. TCRdb re-called the 5' RACE reads with MiXCR, one entry per CDR3 protein. The data show more than 1.5 million distinct CDR3 sequences, with around 29% seen just once and about 0.3% held by the top ten. Sequencing was done on a sample of cord blood. The receptor source for this set is a newborn girl in good health.

The chain employs TRBV20-1 and TRBJ2-5; TRBD2 aligns across 11 bases. The CDR3 loop spans 17 amino acids. In germline, CDR1 is DFQATT, CDR2 SNEGSKA (reference sequence). The V segment lost 0 bases and the J segment 5 bases; nucleotides outside the gene matches: 11. The CDR3 spells CSARDPLAGGKAETQYF. In DNA form, the CDR3 reads TGCAGTGCTAGAGATCCCCTAGCGGGAGGAAAGGCGGAGACCCAGTACTTC.

This clonotype came up many times. The CDR3 is CASIAGLADNEQFF. The CDR3 DNA sequence: TGTGCCAGCATTGCGGGACTAGCGGACAATGAGCAGTTCTTC. The J gene is TRBJ2-1, the V gene TRBV28; 11 nucleotides agree with TRBD2. CDR1 is MDHEN and CDR2 is SYDVKM in the germline V gene. Germline trimming cut 7 bases from V and 5 bases from J; bases unmatched to any gene: 4. The CDR3 runs to 14 residues.

In its sample, this clonotype was seen a few times. The genes are TRBV7-4 and TRBJ1-2, with D perhaps matching TRBD1 (5 bases). The length of the CDR3 is 12 residues. Germline assignment: CDR1 SGHVT and CDR2 SQSDAQ. V gave up 2 bases and J gave up 9 bases, with 10 bases separating them. In DNA form, the CDR3 reads TGTGCCAGCAGCTTACCCAGGGAATGCTACACCTTC. Its protein product is CASSLPRECYTF.

This clonotype was seen a few times. The chain links TRBV6-6 to TRBJ1-2; 7 bases align to TRBD1. The CDR3 spans 14 residues. Trimming at V came to 6 bases and at J to 4 bases, leaving 8 bases not matched to a gene. Germline CDR1 reads MNHNY; CDR2 reads SVGAGI (reference sequence). The CDR3 loop reads CASSSKQGSYGYTF. CDR3 in DNA: TGTGCCAGCAGCTCCAAACAGGGGAGCTATGGCTACACCTTC.

This rearrangement joins TRBV4-2 to TRBJ1-4; D remains unclear. The CDR3 covers 15 residues. Trimming shortened V by 0 bases and J by 2 bases, and 7 bases separated the two germline ends. Germline CDR1 and CDR2: LGHNA and YNFKEQ. The CDR3 here is CASSQDTQTNEKLFF. For the CDR3, the DNA is TGTGCCAGCAGCCAAGATACCCAGACTAATGAAAAACTGTTTTTT.

This clonotype was counted between two and nine times. The V and J genes are TRBV20-1 and TRBJ1-1; D remains ambiguous. Germline-derived CDR1 and CDR2 are DFQATT and SNEGSKA (reference sequence). This CDR3 has 15 amino acids. Deletions cut 0 bases from V and 2 bases from J, with 13 bases between. Here the CDR3 reads CSARDRAEQNTEAFF. DNA for the CDR3: TGCAGTGCTAGAGATCGGGCAGAGCAAAACACTGAAGCTTTCTTT.